This TCR beta chain comes out of a study of control samples from healthy donors and cancer patients. CDR1 and CDR2 from the germline V gene are SNHLY and FYNNEI. This CDR3 is built from 14 residues. V gave up 4 bases and J gave up 6 bases, with 16 bases separating them. Using immunoSEQ multiplex PCR, the repertoire was profiled, and TCRdb retains in-frame clones only, with some absent. The table includes some 120,000 clones, 90% detected once. Sequenced sample: blood. This sequence was found in a man aged 18 to 35 in good health. V is TRBV2 and J is TRBJ2-7; D assignment may be TRBD1 or TRBD2 (5 bases each). The DNA for the CDR3 is TGTGCCAGCAGTGGGGACGGCATAGGCTCCGAGCAGTACTTC. It specifies CASSGDGIGSEQYF.